Listed below are T cell receptor beta chains from one sample, sequenced in a study of shared clonotypes between healthy human individuals. The table came from immunoSEQ multiplex PCR; TCRdb's copy has only in-frame clones and leaves some out. The repertoire consists of some 470,000 clones, with 76% occurring once and the leading ten covering 13%. The source material was PBMCs. The receptor source for this set is a middle-aged woman in good health. Some clones in this sample may be carry-over from other donors' samples. The CDR3 runs from the conserved cysteine through the conserved F or W. Fields, in order: D gene, V gene, clone size, J gene, CDR3 DNA, CDR3 protein. D genes are given only for firm matches. A row's size may be missing; if present it is once, few, many or a size class.

D gene: -
V gene: TRBV7-7
clone size: -
J gene: TRBJ2-3
CDR3 DNA: TGTGCTAGCAGCTTAGGGCTGGGCACAGATACGCAGTATTTT
CDR3 protein: CASSLGLGTDTQYF

D gene: -
V gene: TRBV7-8
clone size: -
J gene: TRBJ2-1
CDR3 DNA: TGTGCCAGCAGCTTAGGGGTAGCTGGAAGCAATGAGCAGTTCTTC
CDR3 protein: CASSLGVAGSNEQFF

D gene: -
V gene: TRBV6-1
clone size: -
J gene: TRBJ2-1
CDR3 DNA: TGTGCCAGCAGTGAGGGACGGGAGTTAAGTGAGCAGTTCTTC
CDR3 protein: CASSEGRELSEQFF

D gene: -
V gene: TRBV5-4
clone size: -
J gene: TRBJ1-1
CDR3 DNA: TGTGCCAGCAGACCCTCCCCCGAGGTGAACACTGAAGCTTTCTTT
CDR3 protein: CASRPSPEVNTEAFF

D gene: TRBD1
V gene: TRBV4-1
clone size: -
J gene: TRBJ2-6
CDR3 DNA: TGCGCCAGCCGCCCGGGACAGGGATCTGGGGCCAACGTCCTGACTTTC
CDR3 protein: CASRPGQGSGANVLTF

D gene: -
V gene: TRBV7-9
clone size: once
J gene: TRBJ2-7
CDR3 DNA: TGTGCCAGCAGCTCCTACAGGGTCAGGGGATACGAGCAGTACTTC
CDR3 protein: CASSSYRVRGYEQYF

D gene: TRBD2
V gene: TRBV6-1
clone size: -
J gene: TRBJ2-7
CDR3 DNA: TGTGCCAGCAGTGAAATTCCGGGAGCGGGAGGGCCGGTCGAGCAGTACTTC
CDR3 protein: CASSEIPGAGGPVEQYF

D gene: -
V gene: TRBV30
clone size: few
J gene: TRBJ1-1
CDR3 DNA: TGTGCCTGGAGGGGGGGTAAAAACACTGAAGCTTTCTTT
CDR3 protein: CAWRGGKNTEAFF

D gene: -
V gene: TRBV21-1
clone size: -
J gene: TRBJ2-7
CDR3 DNA: TGTGCCAGCAGCAAATCTATGCTTTACGAGCAGTACTTC
CDR3 protein: CASSKSMLYEQYF

D gene: -
V gene: TRBV6-5
clone size: -
J gene: TRBJ1-1
CDR3 DNA: TGTGCCAGCACCCCTACTGGGACTGGCCGGGGGGCTTTCTTT
CDR3 protein: CASTPTGTGRGAFF

D gene: -
V gene: TRBV30
clone size: few
J gene: TRBJ2-3
CDR3 DNA: TGTGCCTGGAGTCCCCGGGGACTTTGGGGTGTCACAGATACGCAGTATTTT
CDR3 protein: CAWSPRGLWGVTDTQYF

D gene: -
V gene: TRBV9
clone size: -
J gene: TRBJ1-2
CDR3 DNA: TGTGCCAGCAGCTCCCCCCGACGGGCCTTAAACTATGGCTACACCTTC
CDR3 protein: CASSSPRRALNYGYTF

D gene: -
V gene: TRBV5-1
clone size: once
J gene: TRBJ2-7
CDR3 DNA: TGCGCCAGCAGCTGGTACGACACCTACGAGCAGTACTTC
CDR3 protein: CASSWYDTYEQYF

D gene: -
V gene: TRBV9
clone size: -
J gene: TRBJ1-2
CDR3 DNA: TGTGCCAGCAGCGTAGGGAGGGGCGATTATGGCTACACCTTC
CDR3 protein: CASSVGRGDYGYTF

D gene: -
V gene: TRBV7-3
clone size: -
J gene: TRBJ2-1
CDR3 DNA: TGTGCCAGCAGCCCCCGCCCACTAGGAAATGAGCAGTTCTTC
CDR3 protein: CASSPRPLGNEQFF

D gene: -
V gene: TRBV6-5
clone size: -
J gene: TRBJ2-3
CDR3 DNA: TGTGCCAGCAGTTACTCGACCTCTGGTACGCAGTATTTT
CDR3 protein: CASSYSTSGTQYF

D gene: -
V gene: TRBV25-1
clone size: -
J gene: TRBJ1-4
CDR3 DNA: TGTGCCAGCGCCGAAGTGGCGGGTAATGAAAAACTGTTTTTT
CDR3 protein: CASAEVAGNEKLFF

D gene: TRBD2
V gene: TRBV28
clone size: -
J gene: TRBJ2-1
CDR3 DNA: TGTGCCAGCAGTATCCCCGCCACCGGGACTAGCGGGAGACCCGATGAGCAGTTCTTC
CDR3 protein: CASSIPATGTSGRPDEQFF

D gene: -
V gene: TRBV30
clone size: -
J gene: TRBJ2-1
CDR3 DNA: TGTGCCTGGAGTGAACTGCGGGGAGCCTTAAAGGCGCAGTTCTTC
CDR3 protein: CAWSELRGALKAQFF

D gene: TRBD2
V gene: TRBV7-8
clone size: -
J gene: TRBJ2-7
CDR3 DNA: TGTGCCAGCAGCCTAGCGGAGGTGAACTACGAGCAGTACTTC
CDR3 protein: CASSLAEVNYEQYF

D gene: -
V gene: TRBV19
clone size: many
J gene: TRBJ1-2
CDR3 DNA: TGTGCCAGTAGCCGGGGGGCAGGGAATGGCTACACCTTC
CDR3 protein: CASSRGAGNGYTF

D gene: TRBD2
V gene: TRBV28
clone size: -
J gene: TRBJ2-5
CDR3 DNA: TGTGCCAGCAGTTTCGCTAGCGGGAGGGTCGGGGCCCAGTACTTC
CDR3 protein: CASSFASGRVGAQYF

D gene: TRBD2
V gene: TRBV5-4
clone size: -
J gene: TRBJ2-1
CDR3 DNA: TGTGCCAGCAGCCCTGGTAGCGGGCCCAGCTCCTACAATGAGCAGTTCTTC
CDR3 protein: CASSPGSGPSSYNEQFF

D gene: -
V gene: TRBV7-7
clone size: once
J gene: TRBJ2-6
CDR3 DNA: TGTGCCAGCAGCCCGACTCGCCTCTCTGGGGCCAACGTCCTGACTTTC
CDR3 protein: CASSPTRLSGANVLTF

D gene: -
V gene: TRBV25-1
clone size: -
J gene: TRBJ2-5
CDR3 DNA: TGTGCCAGCAGTGAACCTTACCAAGAGACCCAGTACTTC
CDR3 protein: CASSEPYQETQYF

D gene: TRBD1
V gene: TRBV6-1
clone size: -
J gene: TRBJ2-7
CDR3 DNA: TGTGCCAGCAGTGTGTTGGGACAGGGGGTTGGCGAGCAGTACTTC
CDR3 protein: CASSVLGQGVGEQYF

D gene: -
V gene: TRBV10-2
clone size: -
J gene: TRBJ2-2
CDR3 DNA: TGCGCCAGCAGTGAGAGGGTATTGAACACCGGGGAGCTGTTTTTT
CDR3 protein: CASSERVLNTGELFF

D gene: -
V gene: TRBV7-2
clone size: once
J gene: TRBJ2-7
CDR3 DNA: TGTGCCAGCAGCTTAGCGGGCAGATCCTACGAGCAGTACTTC
CDR3 protein: CASSLAGRSYEQYF

D gene: TRBD1
V gene: TRBV5-4
clone size: -
J gene: TRBJ2-7
CDR3 DNA: TGTGCCAGCACCAGGACAGGGGGCGCCCCCGGCGAGCAGTACTTC
CDR3 protein: CASTRTGGAPGEQYF

D gene: -
V gene: TRBV4-2
clone size: -
J gene: TRBJ2-2
CDR3 DNA: -
CDR3 protein: CASSQEERCATPGSCFF

D gene: TRBD2
V gene: TRBV28
clone size: few
J gene: TRBJ2-7
CDR3 DNA: TGTGCCAGCAGTCAAATTAGCGGGAGGAAAAACGAGCAGTACTTC
CDR3 protein: CASSQISGRKNEQYF

D gene: -
V gene: TRBV6-1
clone size: -
J gene: TRBJ1-1
CDR3 DNA: TGTGCCAGCAGTGAAAGGGAGAACACTGAAGCTTTCTTT
CDR3 protein: CASSERENTEAFF

D gene: TRBD2
V gene: TRBV30
clone size: -
J gene: TRBJ2-4
CDR3 DNA: TGTGCTTGCCGACTAGCGGGTATTCAGTACTTC
CDR3 protein: CACRLAGIQYF

D gene: TRBD2
V gene: TRBV5-1
clone size: once
J gene: TRBJ2-1
CDR3 DNA: TGCGCCAGCAGCTTGGAGGTTGGTAGCGGGAGGGCCGAGCAGTTCTTC
CDR3 protein: CASSLEVGSGRAEQFF

D gene: TRBD1
V gene: TRBV28
clone size: few
J gene: TRBJ2-2
CDR3 DNA: TGTGCCAGCAAGACCGGGACAGAAGAGACCGGGGAGCTGTTTTTT
CDR3 protein: CASKTGTEETGELFF

D gene: -
V gene: TRBV7-9
clone size: -
J gene: TRBJ2-2
CDR3 DNA: TGTGCCAGCAGCTTTTACACCGGGGAGCTGTTTTTT
CDR3 protein: CASSFYTGELFF

D gene: -
V gene: TRBV2
clone size: few
J gene: TRBJ1-4
CDR3 DNA: TGTGCCAGCGGAGGAGTGTCTAATGAAAAACTGTTTTTT
CDR3 protein: CASGGVSNEKLFF

D gene: -
V gene: TRBV9
clone size: -
J gene: TRBJ2-1
CDR3 DNA: TGTGCCAGCAGCGTAGCTACCTACAATGAGCAGTTCTTC
CDR3 protein: CASSVATYNEQFF

D gene: TRBD1
V gene: TRBV28
clone size: -
J gene: TRBJ2-7
CDR3 DNA: TGTGCCAGCAGTTTAACACTATATACGACAGGGGGCCTCTCCTACGAGCAGTACTTC
CDR3 protein: CASSLTLYTTGGLSYEQYF

D gene: -
V gene: TRBV28
clone size: -
J gene: TRBJ1-2
CDR3 DNA: TGTGCCAGCACCACAAACAGGGTAAATGGCTACACCTTC
CDR3 protein: CASTTNRVNGYTF

D gene: TRBD2
V gene: TRBV4-3
clone size: -
J gene: TRBJ2-3
CDR3 DNA: TGCGCCAGCAGCCAAGATAGTAGCGGGAGCCCAGATACGCAGTATTTT
CDR3 protein: CASSQDSSGSPDTQYF

D gene: -
V gene: TRBV9
clone size: -
J gene: TRBJ2-7
CDR3 DNA: TGTGCCAGCAGCCCATTTGAGGGCTTCTACGAGCAGTACTTC
CDR3 protein: CASSPFEGFYEQYF

D gene: -
V gene: TRBV7-9
clone size: -
J gene: TRBJ2-2
CDR3 DNA: TGTGCCAGCAGCCTCAGAAACTACAGGGTAGCGAACACCGGGGAGCTGTTTTTT
CDR3 protein: CASSLRNYRVANTGELFF

D gene: -
V gene: TRBV7-2
clone size: -
J gene: TRBJ2-7
CDR3 DNA: TGTGCCAGCAGCTTAGGCCGTCTCCCCCTCGAGCAGTACTTC
CDR3 protein: CASSLGRLPLEQYF

D gene: -
V gene: TRBV2
clone size: -
J gene: TRBJ2-5
CDR3 DNA: TGTGCCAGCAGGGGCGGGAACCAAGAGACCCAGTACTTC
CDR3 protein: CASRGGNQETQYF

D gene: -
V gene: TRBV23-1
clone size: few
J gene: TRBJ2-1
CDR3 DNA: TGCGCCAGACCGGGACGGGAGTTCTTC
CDR3 protein: CARPGREFF

D gene: -
V gene: TRBV6-5
clone size: once
J gene: TRBJ2-7
CDR3 DNA: TGTGCCAGCAGGTTCGACCGGGCCTACGAGCAGTACTTC
CDR3 protein: CASRFDRAYEQYF

D gene: -
V gene: TRBV19
clone size: -
J gene: TRBJ1-5
CDR3 DNA: TGTGCCAGTAGTACGGGGGACCTCAATCAGCCCCAGCATTTT
CDR3 protein: CASSTGDLNQPQHF

D gene: TRBD2
V gene: TRBV5-8
clone size: -
J gene: TRBJ2-1
CDR3 DNA: TGTGCCAGCAGCTTTGGGCGGGAGGATGAGCAGTTCTTC
CDR3 protein: CASSFGREDEQFF

D gene: TRBD1
V gene: TRBV10-3
clone size: -
J gene: TRBJ2-1
CDR3 DNA: TGTGCCATCGGCCAGGGGACAGGGGGACACAATGAGCAGTTCTTC
CDR3 protein: CAIGQGTGGHNEQFF

D gene: -
V gene: TRBV29-1
clone size: -
J gene: TRBJ2-4
CDR3 DNA: TGCAGCGTTGGTGACGAAGTAGGCATTCAGTACTTC
CDR3 protein: CSVGDEVGIQYF

D gene: -
V gene: TRBV11-2
clone size: once
J gene: TRBJ1-5
CDR3 DNA: TGTGCCAGCAGCCCGACGGATAGCAATCAGCCCCAGCATTTT
CDR3 protein: CASSPTDSNQPQHF

D gene: TRBD2
V gene: TRBV6-1
clone size: -
J gene: TRBJ2-3
CDR3 DNA: TGTGCCAGCAGTGAAACTAGCGGGAGAGATACGCAGTATTTT
CDR3 protein: CASSETSGRDTQYF

D gene: TRBD1
V gene: TRBV29-1
clone size: -
J gene: TRBJ1-2
CDR3 DNA: TGCAGCGTTGAAGGGGACAGGGACAACTATGGCTACACCTTC
CDR3 protein: CSVEGDRDNYGYTF

D gene: -
V gene: TRBV7-3
clone size: -
J gene: TRBJ2-3
CDR3 DNA: TGTGCCAGCAGCCCCCCGTTGTCAGATACGCAGTATTTT
CDR3 protein: CASSPPLSDTQYF